The 20 T cell receptor beta chains below all came from one sample that was sequenced in a study of T cell changes during pregnancy in multiple sclerosis. Produced via immunoSEQ multiplex PCR; TCRdb's table is partial and in-frame only. The repertoire holds about 60,000 clones, with roughly 88% as singletons. Sequencing was performed on peripheral blood, taken in the third trimester of pregnancy. The receptors derive from a female donor in good health, enrolled as a control in a pregnancy study.

V is TRBV27 and J is TRBJ1-1; TRBD1 matches at 7 bases. CDR1 and CDR2 from the germline V gene are MNHEY and SMNVEV (reference sequence). With V trimmed by 4 bases and J by 4 bases, 9 bases remained unmatched. This CDR3 spans 15 amino acids. The CDR3: CASSSPPTGITEAFF. Here the CDR3 DNA reads TGTGCCAGCAGTTCGCCACCGACAGGGATCACTGAAGCTTTCTTT.

V usage is TRBV27 and J usage is TRBJ2-5, with D tentatively TRBD2 (6 bases). The ends were cut back, 5 bases at V and 0 bases at J, with 19 bases in the middle. Per the germline V gene, CDR1 is MNHEY and CDR2 is SMNVEV (reference sequence). The CDR3 extends over 17 amino acids. This chain's CDR3 is CASSAPEGRFYQETQYF. The CDR3 DNA reads TGTGCCAGCAGTGCGCCGGAGGGGCGCTTCTACCAAGAGACCCAGTACTTC.

V is TRBV10-3 and J is TRBJ2-7; TRBD1 aligns across 8 bases. V was clipped by 3 bases and J by 5 bases; unmatched bases: 9. Germline CDR1 is ENHRY and CDR2 is SYGVKD. The CDR3 runs to 15 residues. This CDR3 is CAISDPGQGRNEQYF. CDR3 coding DNA: TGTGCCATCAGTGATCCAGGACAGGGTAGGAACGAGCAGTACTTC.

The chain has TRBV9 and TRBJ2-5; TRBD2 matches at 14 bases. Germline V lookup: CDR1 SGDLS, CDR2 YYNGEE. The CDR3 length is 18 residues. V gave up 0 bases and J gave up 0 bases; unmatched junction bases: 4. The CDR3 bases are TGTGCCAGCAGCGTAGGGACTAGCGGGGGGTCGGACCAAGAGACCCAGTACTTC. This encodes CASSVGTSGGSDQETQYF. Filled out from reference TRBV9 and TRBJ2-5, the complete variable domain reads DSGVTQTPKHLITATGQRVTLRCSPRSGDLSVYWYQQSLDQGLQFLIQYYNGEERAKGNILERFSAQQFPDLHSELNLSSLELGDSALYFCASSVGTSGGSDQETQYFGPGTRLLVL.

V gene TRBV6-5 combines with J gene TRBJ2-7; 7 bases align to TRBD2. The V gene's germline CDR1 is MNHEY and CDR2 SVGAGI. This CDR3 region has 13 residues. After removal of 5 bases from V and 2 bases from J, the junction contained 3 bases not matched to a gene. CDR3 sequence (DNA): TGTGCCAGCAGTCGCGGGAGTACCTACGAGCAGTACTTC. Protein sequence: CASSRGSTYEQYF.

The chain couples TRBV15 to TRBJ2-7; 10 nucleotides match TRBD1. With 3 bases clipped from V and 5 bases from J, the junction kept 4 bases outside the gene matches. Germline values: CDR1 LNHNV, CDR2 YYDKDF (reference sequence). This CDR3 contains 14 residues. This CDR3 is CATSRRGTGDEQYF. The CDR3, as DNA: TGTGCCACCAGCAGGCGCGGGACAGGGGACGAGCAGTACTTC.

J is TRBJ2-1 and V is TRBV7-2, with TRBD2 as a possible D gene (6 bases). From germline, CDR1 is SGHTA and CDR2 FQGNSA. The CDR3 has 12 amino acids. Trimming took 5 bases from V and 7 from J, leaving 9 bases between them. CDR3 sequence (DNA): TGTGCCAGCAGCAGACTAGATAATGAGCAGTTCTTC. Protein product: CASSRLDNEQFF. The entire variable domain, with the rest obtained from reference TRBV7-2 and TRBJ2-1, is as follows: GAGVSQSPSNKVTEKGKDVELRCDPISGHTALYWYRQSLGQGLEFLIYFQGNSAPDKSGLPSDRFSAERTGGSVSTLTIQRTQQEDSAVYLCASSRLDNEQFFGPGTRLTVL.

This clone has just one count. The chain couples TRBV7-9 to TRBJ1-3; 7 bases match TRBD1. V was pared by 5 bases and J by 1 base, with 5 bases of the junction left unmatched. This CDR3 has 15 amino acids. The germline CDR1 and CDR2 sequences are SEHNR and FQNEAQ (reference sequence). For the CDR3, the DNA is TGTGCCAGCAGCCTGAGGGACAGTTCTGGAAACACCATATATTTT. Amino acid sequence: CASSLRDSSGNTIYF.

The CDR3 protein is CASSPSEEYGYTF. The CDR3 DNA follows: TGTGCCAGCAGTCCTTCAGAGGAATATGGCTACACCTTC. The rearrangement uses TRBV6-6 and TRBJ1-2; no reliable D call. Germline V gives CDR1 MNHNY, CDR2 SVGAGI (reference sequence). Trimming left V 5 bases short and J 5 bases short, with 12 bases between. The CDR3 consists of 13 residues.

The rearrangement links TRBV4-3 to TRBJ1-1; no definite D call. CDR1 and CDR2 from the germline V gene are LGHNA and YSLEER. This CDR3 is 13 amino acids long. Trimming cost V 1 base and J 2 bases, with 5 bases left between them. The CDR3 region is CASSQVINTEAFF. The CDR3 region has the DNA TGCGCCAGCAGCCAAGTTATAAACACTGAAGCTTTCTTT.

The J gene is TRBJ2-5, the V gene TRBV5-6; 9 nucleotides agree with TRBD2. Trimming at V came to 4 bases and at J to 2 bases, leaving 6 bases not matched to a gene. The CDR3 totals 15 residues. CDR1 SGHDT and CDR2 YYEEEE come from the germline V gene. The CDR3 nucleotides are TGTGCCAGCAGCAAGACTAGCGGTTTTCAAGAGACCCAGTACTTC. Amino acids: CASSKTSGFQETQYF.

This clone was seen a single time. The rearrangement uses TRBV27 and TRBJ2-7, with D possibly called TRBD1 or TRBD2 (6 bases each). Germline lookup yields CDR1 MNHEY and CDR2 SMNVEV (reference sequence). The CDR3 extends over 13 amino acids. V gave up 6 bases and J gave up 4 bases, with 13 bases separating them. CDR3 amino acids: CASSLADSYEQYF. In nucleotides, the CDR3 is TGTGCCAGCAGCTTAGCGGACAGTTACGAGCAGTACTTC.

This clone came up once. CDR3 sequence: CASSFNNEQFF. Written as DNA, the CDR3 is TGTGCCAGCAGTTTTAACAATGAGCAGTTCTTC. J is TRBJ2-1 and V is TRBV6-5, with no clear D. Trimming took off 4 bases at V and 5 bases at J, with 3 bases between the two ends. Germline lookup yields CDR1 MNHEY and CDR2 SVGAGI. CDR3 size: 11 residues.

This chain uses TRBV13 with TRBJ2-5, with D possibly matching TRBD1 (6 bases). There are 15 residues in the CDR3. Trimming stripped 5 bases from V and 4 bases from J, with 17 bases between. CDR1 is PRHDT, CDR2 FYEKMQ, per germline (reference sequence). The CDR3 nucleotides read TGTGCCAGCAGCCTCAGGGGTAGTCTTGCAGAGACCCAGTACTTC. Protein sequence: CASSLRGSLAETQYF.

V gene TRBV30 combines with J gene TRBJ2-1; D gene unclear. Germline CDR1 and CDR2: GTSNPN and SVGIG (reference sequence). This CDR3 is 15 amino acids long. V lost 0 bases to trimming and J lost 2 bases, with 11 bases between them. The CDR3 DNA reads TGTGCCTGGAGTGTACAACCAGGAACCTACAATGAGCAGTTCTTC. Amino acids: CAWSVQPGTYNEQFF.

The gene calls are TRBV5-6 and TRBJ1-1; 7 bases align to TRBD1. The germline V gene has CDR1 SGHDT and CDR2 YYEEEE. Trimming took 4 bases from V and 5 from J; bases not matched to a gene: 11. The CDR3 sequence is 15 residues long. CDR3 nucleotides: TGTGCCAGCAGCCTCGAAAGGACAGGCGGGACTGAAGCTTTCTTT. Amino acids: CASSLERTGGTEAFF.

V usage is TRBV9 and J usage is TRBJ2-5; tentative D call: TRBD1 (7 bases). V was shortened by 3 bases and J by 9 bases, with 18 bases between the two germline ends. Germline V CDR1 and CDR2: SGDLS, YYNGEE. The CDR3 runs 14 residues. This chain's CDR3 is CASSGRDSTGAQYF. In DNA form, the CDR3 reads TGTGCCAGCAGCGGGAGGGACAGCACCGGGGCCCAGTACTTC.

The chain links TRBV30 to TRBJ1-1, with a weak D call TRBD1 (5 bases). This CDR3 region has 15 residues. Germline-derived CDR1 and CDR2 are GTSNPN and SVGIG (reference sequence). V dropped 5 bases and J dropped 0 bases, with 16 bases sitting between them. CDR3 amino acids: CAWVTGRLMNTEAFF. The CDR3, as DNA: TGTGCCTGGGTAACAGGCCGGCTGATGAACACTGAAGCTTTCTTT. Based on the CDR3 plus reference TRBV30 and TRBJ1-1, the full variable domain is SQTIHQWPATLVQPVGSPLSLECTVEGTSNPNLYWYRQAAGRGLQLLFYSVGIGQISSEVPQNLSASRPQDRQFILSSKKLLLSDSGFYLCAWVTGRLMNTEAFFGQGTRLTVV.

The chain carries TRBV11-3 and TRBJ1-2; 7 bases match TRBD1. With V trimmed by 5 bases and J by 2 bases, 8 bases remained unmatched. This CDR3 is 15 amino acids long. CDR1 SGHNT and CDR2 YENEEA come from the germline V gene. CDR3 region: CASSQGSQGNYGYTF. DNA of the CDR3: TGTGCCAGCAGCCAAGGTTCACAGGGGAACTATGGCTACACCTTC.

The J gene is TRBJ2-4, the V gene TRBV9; TRBD1 aligns across 8 bases. CDR1 is SGDLS and CDR2 is YYNGEE in the germline V gene. The CDR3 covers 15 residues. Trimming took 3 bases from V and 6 from J; bases not matched to a gene: 8. The CDR3: CASSDRAGGGNIQYF. The CDR3 bases are TGTGCCAGCAGCGACCGGGCAGGGGGCGGAAACATTCAGTACTTC.